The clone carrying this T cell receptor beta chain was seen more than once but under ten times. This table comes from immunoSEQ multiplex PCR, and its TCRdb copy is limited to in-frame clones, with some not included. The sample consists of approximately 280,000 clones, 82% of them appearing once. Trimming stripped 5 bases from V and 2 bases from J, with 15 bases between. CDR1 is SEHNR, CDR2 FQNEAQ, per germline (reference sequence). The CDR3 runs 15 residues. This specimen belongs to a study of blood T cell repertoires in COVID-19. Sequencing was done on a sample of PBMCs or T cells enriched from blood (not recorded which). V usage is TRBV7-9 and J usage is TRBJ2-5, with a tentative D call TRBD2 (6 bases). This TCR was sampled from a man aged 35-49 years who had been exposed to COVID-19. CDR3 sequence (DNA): TGTGCCAGCAGCCCGAGAGGAAGCGGGCAAGAGACCCAGTACTTC. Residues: CASSPRGSGQETQYF.